This T cell receptor (beta chain) came from a study of cytomegalovirus exposure and HLA in healthy donors. With 60 Vbeta and 13 Jbeta primers, the PCR was carried out. Sequencing was performed with immunoSEQ multiplex PCR; in TCRdb, only in-frame clones are kept and a portion is missing. The sample contains about 180,000 clones, roughly 80% of which appear only once. CDR1 is MNHEY and CDR2 is SVGAGI in the germline V gene. The length of the CDR3 is 15 residues. V dropped 6 bases and J dropped 0 bases, with 14 bases sitting between them. This receptor was identified in a man in his forties in good health and CMV-seronegative. The chain employs TRBV6-5 and TRBJ1-1; D call uncertain. Material for sequencing was PBMCs. Written as DNA, the CDR3 is TGTGCCAGCAGCCTATACAGAGATATGAACACTGAAGCTTTCTTT. Protein: CASSLYRDMNTEAFF.